This T cell receptor beta chain is drawn from a study of metastatic and nonmetastatic thyroid tumors. Study-wide context: Repertoire comparisons spanned blood and tumor or nodule tissue from malignant and benign thyroid patients.

No patient received treatment before thyroid surgery. Findings and limits, study-wide: Versus benign nodules, malignant thyroid tumors reportedly had significantly higher TCR beta diversity, in blood and tumor.

Of note for this clone: Its target is unknown. This may stem from a read error, because a much larger clone lies one nucleotide away.

Per the original methods: Clinicopathological groups differed in CDR3, with these differences serving to build a distant-metastasis classifier for papillary thyroid cancer. TCRdb reanalyzed the PCR reads via MiXCR. These V and J calls derive from TCRdb rather than the authors' analysis. The table records about 21,000 clones, under 25% of them present only once. The germline CDR1 and CDR2 sequences are SNHLY and FYNNEI. The CDR3 consists of 11 residues. The TCR comes from a male donor with papillary thyroid cancer or a benign thyroid nodule (not recorded which). Some clones in this sample may be carry-over from other donors' samples. The chain joins TRBV2 to TRBJ2-5; a possible D gene is TRBD1 (5 bases). The sample comprised tumor tissue. CDR3 DNA: TGTGTCAGCAGGGCACAAGAGACCCAGTACTTC. As protein: CVSRAQETQYF.